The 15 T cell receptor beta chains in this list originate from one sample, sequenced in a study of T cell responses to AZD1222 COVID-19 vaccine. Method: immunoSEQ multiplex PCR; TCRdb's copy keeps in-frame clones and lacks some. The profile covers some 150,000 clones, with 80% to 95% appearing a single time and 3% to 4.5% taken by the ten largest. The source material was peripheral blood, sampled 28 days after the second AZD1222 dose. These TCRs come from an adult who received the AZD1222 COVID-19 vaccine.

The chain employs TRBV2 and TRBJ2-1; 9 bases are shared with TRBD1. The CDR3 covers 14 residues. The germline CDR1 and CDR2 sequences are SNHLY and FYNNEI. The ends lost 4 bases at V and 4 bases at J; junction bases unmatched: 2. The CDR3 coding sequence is TGTGCCAGCAGTGTGGACAGGGGATACAATGAGCAGTTCTTC. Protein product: CASSVDRGYNEQFF.

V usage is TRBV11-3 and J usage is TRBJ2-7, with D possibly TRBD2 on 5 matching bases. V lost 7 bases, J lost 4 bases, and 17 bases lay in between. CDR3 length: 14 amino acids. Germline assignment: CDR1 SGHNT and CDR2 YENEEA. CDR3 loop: CASNCRTRLYEQYF. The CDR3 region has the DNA TGTGCCAGCAACTGCCGGACCCGACTATACGAGCAGTACTTC.

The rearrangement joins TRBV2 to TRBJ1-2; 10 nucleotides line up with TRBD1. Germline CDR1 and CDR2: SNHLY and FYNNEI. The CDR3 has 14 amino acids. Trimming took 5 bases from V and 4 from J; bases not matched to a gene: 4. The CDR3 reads CASSLGQGFYGYTF. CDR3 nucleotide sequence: TGTGCCAGCAGTTTGGGACAGGGGTTCTATGGCTACACCTTC.

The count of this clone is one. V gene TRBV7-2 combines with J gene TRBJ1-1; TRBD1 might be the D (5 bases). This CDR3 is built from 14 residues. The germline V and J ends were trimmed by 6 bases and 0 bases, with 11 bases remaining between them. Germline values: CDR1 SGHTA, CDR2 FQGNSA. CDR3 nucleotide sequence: TGTGCCAGCAGGCTGACAGACATGAACACTGAAGCTTTCTTT. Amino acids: CASRLTDMNTEAFF.

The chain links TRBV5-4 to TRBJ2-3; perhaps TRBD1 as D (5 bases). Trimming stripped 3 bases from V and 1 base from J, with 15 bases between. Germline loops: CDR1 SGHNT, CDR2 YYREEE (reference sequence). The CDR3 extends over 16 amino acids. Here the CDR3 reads CASSSKQAPGTDTQYF. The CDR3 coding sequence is TGTGCCAGCAGCTCCAAACAGGCCCCCGGCACAGATACGCAGTATTTT.

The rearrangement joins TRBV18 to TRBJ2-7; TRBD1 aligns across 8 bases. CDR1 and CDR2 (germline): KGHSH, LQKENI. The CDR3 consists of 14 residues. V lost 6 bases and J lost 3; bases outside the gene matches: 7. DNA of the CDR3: TGTGCCAGCTCCCCTCGGGACAGGTACTACGAGCAGTACTTC. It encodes CASSPRDRYYEQYF.

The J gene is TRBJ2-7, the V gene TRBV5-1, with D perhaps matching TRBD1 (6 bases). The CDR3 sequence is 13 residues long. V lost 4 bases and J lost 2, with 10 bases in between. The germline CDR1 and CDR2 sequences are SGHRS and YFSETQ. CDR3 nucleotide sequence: TGCGCCAGCAGCATGGACAGTGCCTACGAGCAGTACTTC. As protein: CASSMDSAYEQYF.

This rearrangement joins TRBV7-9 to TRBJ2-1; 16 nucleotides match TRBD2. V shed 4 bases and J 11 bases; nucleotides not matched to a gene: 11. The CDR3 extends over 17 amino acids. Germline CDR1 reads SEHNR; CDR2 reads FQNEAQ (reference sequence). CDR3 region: CASSSHHPGLAGGKQFF. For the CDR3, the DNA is TGTGCCAGCAGCTCCCACCACCCGGGACTAGCGGGAGGGAAGCAGTTCTTC.

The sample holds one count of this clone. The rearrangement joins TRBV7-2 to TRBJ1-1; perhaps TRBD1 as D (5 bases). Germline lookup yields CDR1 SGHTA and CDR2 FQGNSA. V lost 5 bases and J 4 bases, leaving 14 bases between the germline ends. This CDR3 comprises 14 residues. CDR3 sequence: CASSRARVATEAFF. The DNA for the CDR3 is TGTGCCAGCAGCCGGGCCAGGGTCGCCACTGAAGCTTTCTTT. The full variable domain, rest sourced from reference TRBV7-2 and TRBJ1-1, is GAGVSQSPSNKVTEKGKDVELRCDPISGHTALYWYRQSLGQGLEFLIYFQGNSAPDKSGLPSDRFSAERTGGSVSTLTIQRTQQEDSAVYLCASSRARVATEAFFGQGTRLTVV.

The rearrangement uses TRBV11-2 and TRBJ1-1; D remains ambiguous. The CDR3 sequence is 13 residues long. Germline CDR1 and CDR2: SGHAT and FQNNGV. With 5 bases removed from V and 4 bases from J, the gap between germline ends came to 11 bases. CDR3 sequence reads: CASSSVRRTEAFF. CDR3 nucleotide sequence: TGTGCCAGCAGCAGCGTCAGGCGCACTGAAGCTTTCTTT.

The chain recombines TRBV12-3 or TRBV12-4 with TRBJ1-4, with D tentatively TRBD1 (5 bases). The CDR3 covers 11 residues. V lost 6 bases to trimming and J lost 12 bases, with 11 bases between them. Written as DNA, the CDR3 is TGTGCCAGCAGGGGGGAGCGAGAACTGTTTTTT. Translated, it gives CASRGERELFF.

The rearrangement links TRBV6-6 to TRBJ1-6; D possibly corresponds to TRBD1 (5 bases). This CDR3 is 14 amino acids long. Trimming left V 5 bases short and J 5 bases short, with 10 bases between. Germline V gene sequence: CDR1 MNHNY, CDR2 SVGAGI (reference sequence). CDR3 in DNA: TGTGCCAGCAGTACCGGGACTAATAATTCACCCCTCCACTTT. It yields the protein CASSTGTNNSPLHF.

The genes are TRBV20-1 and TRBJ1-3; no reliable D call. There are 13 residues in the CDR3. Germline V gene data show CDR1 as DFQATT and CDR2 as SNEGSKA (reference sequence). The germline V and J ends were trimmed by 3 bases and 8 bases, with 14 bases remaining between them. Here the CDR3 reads CSASFDNWDTIYF. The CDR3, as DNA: TGCAGTGCTAGTTTCGACAATTGGGACACCATATATTTT.

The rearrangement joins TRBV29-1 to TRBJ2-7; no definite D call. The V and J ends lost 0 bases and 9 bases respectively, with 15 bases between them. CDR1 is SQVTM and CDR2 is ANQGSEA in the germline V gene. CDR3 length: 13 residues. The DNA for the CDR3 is TGCAGCGTTGAAGATCTATGGCGGTTCGGGCAGTACTTC. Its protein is CSVEDLWRFGQYF.

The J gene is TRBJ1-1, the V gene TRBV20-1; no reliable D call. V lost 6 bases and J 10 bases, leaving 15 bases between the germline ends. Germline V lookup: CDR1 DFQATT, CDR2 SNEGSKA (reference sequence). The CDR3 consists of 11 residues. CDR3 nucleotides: TGCAGTGCCCCCGAGGGTCGGGTAGCTTTCTTT. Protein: CSAPEGRVAFF.